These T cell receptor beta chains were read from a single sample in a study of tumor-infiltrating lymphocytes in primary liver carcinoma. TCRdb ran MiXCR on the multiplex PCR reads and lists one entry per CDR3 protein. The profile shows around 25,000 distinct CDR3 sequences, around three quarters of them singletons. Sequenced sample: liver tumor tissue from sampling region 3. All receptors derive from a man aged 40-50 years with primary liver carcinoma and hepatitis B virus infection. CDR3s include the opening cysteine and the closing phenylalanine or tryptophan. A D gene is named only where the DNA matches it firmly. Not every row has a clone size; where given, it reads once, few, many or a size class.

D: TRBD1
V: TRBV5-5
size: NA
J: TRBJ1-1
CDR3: CTSSLDRGTEASF
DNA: TGTACCAGCAGCTTAGACAGGGGCACTGAAGCTTCCTTT

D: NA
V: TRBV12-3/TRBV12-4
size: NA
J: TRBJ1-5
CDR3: CVSSFGQGSNQPQDF
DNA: NA

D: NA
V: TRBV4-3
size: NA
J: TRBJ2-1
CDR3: CASSQVLASTYSAQFF
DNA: TGCGCCAGCAGCCAAGTACTAGCCTCCACCTACAGTGCGCAGTTCTTC

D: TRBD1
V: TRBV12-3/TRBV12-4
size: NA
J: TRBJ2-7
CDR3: CASRPQGVRGSGQYF
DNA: TGTGCCAGCAGACCTCAGGGGGTACGAGGCAGCGGGCAGTACTTC

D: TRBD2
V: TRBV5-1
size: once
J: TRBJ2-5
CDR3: CASTLSGLAETQYF
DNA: TGCGCCAGCACCTTGTCGGGACTAGCGGAGACCCAATACTTC

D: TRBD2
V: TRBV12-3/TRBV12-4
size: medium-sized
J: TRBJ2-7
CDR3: CASSPTSATPYEQYF
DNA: TGTGCCAGCAGCCCAACTAGCGCCACCCCCTACGAGCAGTACTTC

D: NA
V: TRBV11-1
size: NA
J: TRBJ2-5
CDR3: CASSLAVQVREAQYF
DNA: TGTGCCAGCAGCTTGGCTGTACAGGTTAGAGAGGCCCAGTACTTC

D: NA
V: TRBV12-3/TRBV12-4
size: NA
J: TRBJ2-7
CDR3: CVSTSGLYEQYF
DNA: TGTGTCAGTACCTCGGGCCTCTACGAGCAGTACTTC

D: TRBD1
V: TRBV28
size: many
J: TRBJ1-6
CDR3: CASREGAAYNSPLRF
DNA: TGTGCCAGCAGGGAGGGGGCGGCCTATAATTCACCCCTCCGCTTT

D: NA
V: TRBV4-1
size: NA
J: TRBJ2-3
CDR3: CASSQGGTVSTDTQYF
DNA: TGCGCCAGCAGCCAAGGCGGGACAGTTAGCACGGATACGCAGTATTTT

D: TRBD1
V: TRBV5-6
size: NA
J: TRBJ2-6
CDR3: CASSLPGTGKTGANVLTF
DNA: TGTGCCAGTAGCCTACCTGGGACAGGGAAAACTGGGGCCAACGTCCTGACTTTC

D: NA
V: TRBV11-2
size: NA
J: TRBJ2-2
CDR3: CASSIALGRANTGELFF
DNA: TGTGCCAGCAGCATAGCACTAGGAAGGGCGAACACCGGGGAGCTGTTTTTT

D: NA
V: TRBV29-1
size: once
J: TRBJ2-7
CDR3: CNITSSSYEQYF
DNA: TGCAACATTACTAGCAGCTCTTACGAGCAGTACTTC

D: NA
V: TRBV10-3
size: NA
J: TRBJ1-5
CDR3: CAVSEYEGNQPHHF
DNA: TGTGCCGTCAGTGAGTATGAGGGCAATCAGCCCCATCATTTT

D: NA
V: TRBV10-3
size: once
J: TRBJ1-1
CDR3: CVISELPGGTETFF
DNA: TGTGTCATCAGTGAGTTGCCGGGCGGGACTGAAACTTTCTTT

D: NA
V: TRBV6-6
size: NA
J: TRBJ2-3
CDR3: CASSYRGDPKEDTQYF
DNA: TGTGCCAGCAGTTACAGAGGGGACCCGAAAGAGGATACGCAGTATTTT

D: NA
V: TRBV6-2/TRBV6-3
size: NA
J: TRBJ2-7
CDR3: CASRIGDEQCF
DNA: TGTGCTAGCAGAATCGGGGACGAGCAGTGCTTC

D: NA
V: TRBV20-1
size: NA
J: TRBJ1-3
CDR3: CSASHSGNTIYF
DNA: TGCAGTGCTAGCCACTCTGGAAACACCATATATTTT

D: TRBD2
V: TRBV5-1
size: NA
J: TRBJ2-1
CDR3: CASSAAGTSGRARSYIEQFF
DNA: TGCGCCAGCAGCGCAGCCGGGACTAGCGGGAGAGCCCGTTCCTACATTGAGCAGTTCTTC

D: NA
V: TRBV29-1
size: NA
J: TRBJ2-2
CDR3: CSVGDAGTGELLF
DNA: TGCAGCGTCGGAGATGCGGGAACCGGGGAGCTGCTTTTT

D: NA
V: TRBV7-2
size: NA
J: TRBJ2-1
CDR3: CASSFLNGQFF
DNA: TGTGCCAGCAGCTTTCTTAATGGGCAGTTCTTC

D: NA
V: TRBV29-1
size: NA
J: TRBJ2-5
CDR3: CSVDRGFQVIQYF
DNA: TGCAGCGTTGACAGGGGTTTTCAAGTGATCCAGTACTTC

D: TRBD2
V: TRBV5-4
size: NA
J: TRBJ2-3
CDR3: CACSGLAGGRPDTQYF
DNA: TGTGCCTGCAGCGGTCTAGCGGGAGGGCGCCCAGACACGCAGTATTTT

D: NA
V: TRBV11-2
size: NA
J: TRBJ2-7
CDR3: CASNFIQWAIHNEQYF
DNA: TGTGCCAGCAACTTCATACAGTGGGCCATACACAACGAGCAGTACTTC

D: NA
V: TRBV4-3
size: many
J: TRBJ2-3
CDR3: CASSQSVWLGDPDDTQYF
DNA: TGCGCCAGCAGCCAGTCGGTCTGGCTGGGTGATCCCGATGATACGCAGTATTTT

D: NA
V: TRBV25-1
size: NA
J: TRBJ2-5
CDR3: CEGGQGGTVTQYF
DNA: TGTGAAGGGGGGCAGGGAGGTACGGTGACCCAGTACTTC

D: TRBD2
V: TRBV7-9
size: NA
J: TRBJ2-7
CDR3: CASSGGSSGNQHPYEQYF
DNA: TGTGCCAGCAGCGGAGGGAGTAGCGGGAACCAGCATCCCTACGAGCAGTACTTC

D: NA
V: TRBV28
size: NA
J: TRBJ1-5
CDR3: CASQNYGQPQHF
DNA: TGTGCCAGTCAAAACTACGGCCAACCCCAGCATTTT

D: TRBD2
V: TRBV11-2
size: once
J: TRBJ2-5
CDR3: CASNQIPGGGKETQYF
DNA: TGTGCCAGTAATCAAATTCCTGGCGGGGGGAAAGAGACCCAGTACTTC

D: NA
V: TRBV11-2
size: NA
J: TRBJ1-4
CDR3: CASSETPGRTNAKLFF
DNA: TGTGCCAGCAGCGAGACTCCAGGACGAACGAATGCAAAACTGTTTTTT

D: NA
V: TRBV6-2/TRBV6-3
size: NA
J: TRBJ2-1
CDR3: CASSYYNGEFF
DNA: TGTGCCAGCAGTTACTACAATGGGGAGTTCTTC

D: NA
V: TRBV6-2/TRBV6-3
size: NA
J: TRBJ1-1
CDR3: CAGSYPGLNTEALF
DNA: TGTGCCGGCAGTTACCCAGGGCTGAACACTGAAGCTCTCTTT

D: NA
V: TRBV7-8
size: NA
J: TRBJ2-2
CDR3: CASSRIRAEDTGELFF
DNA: TGTGCCAGCAGCAGAATCCGGGCGGAGGACACCGGGGAGCTGTTTTTT

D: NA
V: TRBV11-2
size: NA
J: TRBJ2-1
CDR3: CARSLYWLVSEQFF
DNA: TGTGCCCGCAGCTTATATTGGCTAGTTAGTGAGCAGTTCTTC

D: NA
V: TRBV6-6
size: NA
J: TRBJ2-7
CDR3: CASSHNTYGKYEQYF
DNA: TGTGCCAGCAGTCACAACACCTACGGGAAGTACGAGCAGTACTTC

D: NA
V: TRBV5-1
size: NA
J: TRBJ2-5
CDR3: CASSPSDGGRETKYF
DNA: TGCGCCAGCAGCCCCTCCGACGGGGGGCGAGAGACTAAGTACTTC